The rows below give T cell receptor beta chains drawn from one sample of a study of blood T cells in healthy people across ages. One entry per CDR3 protein, called by TCRdb with MiXCR from the 5' RACE reads. The repertoire holds around 800,000 distinct CDR3 sequences, with more than 25% as singletons. These data also featured in a second study, about T cells of mothers and their children.

Sequencing input: blood. The receptors stem from a boy younger than 18 in good health. CDR3s leave out the opening cysteine and the closing phenylalanine or tryptophan. The D gene is left open where the match is weak.

j_call d_call v_call cdr3_aa
TRBJ2-7 . TRBV20-1 SPRAGSYEQY
TRBJ2-5 TRBD2 TRBV28 ASSLSGTSGGALETQY
TRBJ2-4 . TRBV12-3/TRBV12-4 ASSLKGRGPKNIQY
TRBJ2-7 . TRBV5-1 ATWKSLEDEQY
TRBJ2-5 TRBD1 TRBV24-1 ATSDFSQGSETQY
TRBJ2-2 . TRBV10-3 AISSQRDGELF
TRBJ2-7 . TRBV18 ASSPDPTFFYEQY
TRBJ2-3 . TRBV12-3/TRBV12-4 ASSPTMGSTDTQY
TRBJ2-1 . TRBV7-3 ASSLKGRITSNEQF
TRBJ1-4 . TRBV7-6 ASSSGGRGEKLF
TRBJ2-1 TRBD2 TRBV18 ASSPTLAGGHNEQF
. TRBD1 TRBV7-6 ASSWGQSRDYEQY
TRBJ2-1 TRBD2 TRBV6-6 ASSSTAGGKNEQF
TRBJ2-5 . TRBV10-3 AISPSREEAQY
TRBJ2-1 . TRBV6-1 ASSVDFRKSYNEQF
TRBJ2-3 . TRBV12-3/TRBV12-4 ASSLDRADTQY
TRBJ2-7 TRBD1 TRBV2 ASLQGAVYEQY
. . TRBV5-1 ASSVGLPYEQY
TRBJ2-5 TRBD2 TRBV2 ASTRTSETQY
. . TRBV5-1 ASSLDTSYREQF
TRBJ1-1 TRBD1 TRBV5-1 ASSYKGAGTEAF
TRBJ2-5 . TRBV29-1 SVAADRDKETQY
TRBJ1-2 . TRBV27 ASSLWGRGKGNYGYT
TRBJ1-2 . TRBV12-3/TRBV12-4 ASSPQRQRDYGYT
TRBJ2-3 . TRBV14 ASSQGSGWRADVSDTQY
TRBJ2-3 TRBD2 TRBV12-3/TRBV12-4 ASSSTTSGSTDTQY
TRBJ2-5 TRBD2 TRBV29-1 SVAGGMLQETQY
TRBJ2-7 . TRBV10-3 AISVGTRGRSYEQY
TRBJ2-7 TRBD2 TRBV6-1 ASSEAVQATAGAYEQY
TRBJ2-7 . TRBV28 AAGQGNYEQY
TRBJ2-3 . TRBV5-1 ASRSEGSSTDTQY
TRBJ2-1 TRBD1 TRBV20-1 SARSGTGANEQF
. TRBD1 TRBV5-1 ASSLQGTGQGYEQY
TRBJ2-5 TRBD2 TRBV3-1 ASSQVQRGPRIGSKTQY
TRBJ1-2 . TRBV6-5 ASSYSSRFGYT
TRBJ2-5 TRBD2 TRBV28 ASSSRGVGVETQY
TRBJ2-6 . TRBV2 ASSASRIPGANVLT
TRBJ1-2 . TRBV2 ASNAAGGYT
TRBJ2-7 TRBD1 TRBV29-1 SVEVGQEYEQY
TRBJ2-3 . TRBV9 ASSPGSRDTDTQY
TRBJ1-6 . TRBV7-2 ASSLRRGSSYNSPLH